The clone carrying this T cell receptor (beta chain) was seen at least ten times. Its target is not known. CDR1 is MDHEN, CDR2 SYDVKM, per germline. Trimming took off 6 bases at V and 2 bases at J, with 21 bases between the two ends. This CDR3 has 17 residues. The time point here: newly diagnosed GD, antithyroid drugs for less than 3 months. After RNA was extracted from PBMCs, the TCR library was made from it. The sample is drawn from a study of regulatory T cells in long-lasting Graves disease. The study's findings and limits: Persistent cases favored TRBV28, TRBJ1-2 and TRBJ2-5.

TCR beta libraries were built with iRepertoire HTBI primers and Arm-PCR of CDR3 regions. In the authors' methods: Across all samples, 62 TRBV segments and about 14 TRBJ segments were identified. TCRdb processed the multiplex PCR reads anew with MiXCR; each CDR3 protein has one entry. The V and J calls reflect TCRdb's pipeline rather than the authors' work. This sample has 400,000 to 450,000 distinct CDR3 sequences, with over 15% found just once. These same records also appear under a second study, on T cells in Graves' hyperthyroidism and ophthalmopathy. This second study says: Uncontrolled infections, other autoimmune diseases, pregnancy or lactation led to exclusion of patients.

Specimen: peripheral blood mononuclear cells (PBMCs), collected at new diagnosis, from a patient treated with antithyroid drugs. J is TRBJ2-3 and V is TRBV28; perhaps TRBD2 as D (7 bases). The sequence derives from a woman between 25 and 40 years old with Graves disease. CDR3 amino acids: CASSFALGGGPTDTQYF. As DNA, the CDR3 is TGTGCCAGCAGCTTCGCGCTAGGGGGAGGGCCCACAGATACGCAGTATTTT.